These 18 T cell receptor beta chains originate from one sample sequenced in a study of EBV T-cell therapy then PD-1 blockade in nasopharyngeal carcinoma. These receptors are not linked to any known antigen. The method was immunoSEQ multiplex PCR; TCRdb's version includes in-frame clones alone and lacks a portion of them. This sample has fewer than 25,000 clones, with approximately 80% found just once. Documented treatment: AdE1-LMPpoly-expanded autologous EBV-specific T-cell therapy followed by anti-PD-1 nivolumab. The sequencing here drew on CD8+ T cells from blood, taken between days 50 and 65 from a patient whose treatment included autologous EBV-specific T cells and nivolumab. These receptors were obtained from a man aged 35 to 55 with nasopharyngeal carcinoma.

The chain has TRBV9 and TRBJ2-2, with TRBD2 as a possible D gene (5 bases). Per the germline V gene, CDR1 is SGDLS and CDR2 is YYNGEE. The CDR3 is 12 residues long. Trimming shortened V by 7 bases and J by 5 bases, and 9 bases separated the two germline ends. The DNA of the CDR3 is TGTGCCAGCGAGGGTGGGACCGGGGAGCTGTTTTTT. It translates to CASEGGTGELFF.

This chain uses TRBV6-4 with TRBJ1-4; unclear D gene. V shed 3 bases and J shed 0 bases, with 5 bases lying between them. The CDR3 totals 14 residues. CDR1 and CDR2 from the germline V gene are MRHNA and SNTAGT. The CDR3 DNA follows: TGTGCCAGCAGTGAGAGTGCAACTAATGAAAAACTGTTTTTT. Encoded protein: CASSESATNEKLFF.

This chain uses TRBV6-5 with TRBJ2-5; 10 bases match TRBD2. J was trimmed by 4 bases and V by 8 bases; bases with no gene match: 10. Germline values: CDR1 MNHEY, CDR2 SVGAGI. The CDR3 length is 15 residues. The CDR3 region has the DNA TGTGCCAGCCCCTCAAAGCGGGGGGGCCGAGAGACCCAGTACTTC. Translation gives CASPSKRGGRETQYF.

This clone was counted between two and nine times. This chain connects TRBV2 to TRBJ1-1; a weak D match, TRBD1 (5 bases). This CDR3 is 10 amino acids long. Germline V gene lookup returns CDR1 SNHLY and CDR2 FYNNEI. The V and J ends lost 11 bases and 4 bases respectively, with 8 bases between them. The CDR3 coding sequence is TGTGCCGTGGGGGGCACTGAAGCTTTCTTT. Translating it yields CAVGGTEAFF.

As DNA, the CDR3 is TGTGCCACCAGCAGCAGGACTAGCGGAATCTACGAGCAGTACTTC. Translation gives CATSSRTSGIYEQYF. The V call is TRBV15, the J call TRBJ2-7; 10 bases fit TRBD2. Germline loops: CDR1 LNHNV, CDR2 YYDKDF (reference sequence). With V trimmed by 3 bases and J by 3 bases, 5 bases remained unmatched. The CDR3 runs 15 residues.

The rearrangement uses TRBV19 and TRBJ2-5; D is undetermined. The CDR3 extends over 11 amino acids. Germline loops: CDR1 LNHDA, CDR2 SQIVND (reference sequence). V dropped 8 bases and J dropped 7 bases, with 11 bases sitting between them. The CDR3 region is CASGTPGTQYF. CDR3 bases: TGTGCCAGTGGAACCCCTGGGACCCAGTACTTC.

The gene calls are TRBV27 and TRBJ1-2; 7 bases align to TRBD1. CDR3 length: 16 residues. Germline V lookup: CDR1 MNHEY, CDR2 SMNVEV (reference sequence). After removal of 5 bases from V and 2 bases from J, the junction contained 11 bases not matched to a gene. The CDR3 nucleotides read TGTGCCAGCAGTCCCCGTCTTGCAGGGGGGAACTATGGCTACACCTTC. Protein: CASSPRLAGGNYGYTF.

The CDR3 is CASSLAQSPEAFF. The CDR3 region has the DNA TGCGCCAGCAGCTTGGCACAGTCACCTGAAGCTTTCTTT. The genes are TRBV5-1 and TRBJ1-1; D gene unclear. V was shortened by 0 bases and J by 6 bases, with 9 bases between the two germline ends. The germline V gene has CDR1 SGHRS and CDR2 YFSETQ. The CDR3 covers 13 residues.

The genes are TRBV5-8 and TRBJ2-5; a possible D gene is TRBD1 (5 bases). V was cut by 10 bases and J by 2 bases, with 15 bases left in between. CDR1 is SGHTS and CDR2 is YDEGEE in the germline V gene. The CDR3 has 13 amino acids. The CDR3 is CAPEAGYQETQYF. The CDR3 DNA reads as TGTGCCCCTGAAGCAGGGTATCAAGAGACCCAGTACTTC.

This clone has a single count. The chain links TRBV19 to TRBJ1-2, with D hard to call. Germline values: CDR1 LNHDA, CDR2 SQIVND (reference sequence). V lost 5 bases, J lost 4 bases, and 11 bases lay in between. The CDR3 loop spans 13 amino acids. CDR3 DNA: TGTGCCAGTAGTCCCGGGCCTGTCTATGGCTACACCTTC. It is translated as CASSPGPVYGYTF.

In its sample, this clone was seen a few times. The chain combines TRBV4-1 with TRBJ2-4; D not resolved. Germline V gives CDR1 MGHRA, CDR2 YSYEKL. The CDR3 has 14 residues. V was clipped by 0 bases and J by 7 bases, with 10 bases between them. CDR3 sequence: CASSQEAAENIQYF. As DNA, the CDR3 is TGCGCCAGCAGCCAAGAGGCGGCTGAGAACATTCAGTACTTC.

This clone was detected only a few times. V and J are TRBV9 and TRBJ2-7; D uncertain. Germline V gene sequence: CDR1 SGDLS, CDR2 YYNGEE. The CDR3 has 15 amino acids. The V gene lost 2 bases and the J gene lost 2 bases, with 14 bases spanning the gap. In nucleotides, the CDR3 is TGTGCCAGCAGCGTGGGCGCAGGCCCTGCCTACGAGCAGTACTTC. It encodes CASSVGAGPAYEQYF. Looking up the rest from reference TRBV9 and TRBJ2-7 gives the full variable domain: DSGVTQTPKHLITATGQRVTLRCSPRSGDLSVYWYQQSLDQGLQFLIQYYNGEERAKGNILERFSAQQFPDLHSELNLSSLELGDSALYFCASSVGAGPAYEQYFGPGTRLTVT.

The chain combines TRBV6-5 with TRBJ2-6; D possibly uses TRBD1 or TRBD2 (5 bases each). Trimming stripped 7 bases from V and 0 bases from J, with 10 bases between. CDR1 is MNHEY and CDR2 is SVGAGI in the germline V gene. The CDR3 contains 15 residues. CDR3 loop: CASIGENSGANVLTF. In DNA form, the CDR3 reads TGTGCCAGCATAGGGGAGAACTCTGGGGCCAACGTCCTGACTTTC.

This sequence joins TRBV7-6 and TRBJ1-1; D uncertain. V lost 1 base and J lost 5, with 5 bases in between. This CDR3 is built from 12 residues. From germline, CDR1 is SGHVS and CDR2 FNYEAQ. CDR3 nucleotides: TGTGCCAGCAGCTTAGACGGGACTGAAGCTTTCTTT. Translated, it gives CASSLDGTEAFF.

The J gene is TRBJ1-2, the V gene TRBV6-6; possible D gene TRBD1, 6 bases. Per germline, CDR1 MNHNY and CDR2 SVGAGI (reference sequence). The CDR3 extends over 13 amino acids. The V and J ends lost 6 bases and 4 bases respectively, with 12 bases between them. For the CDR3, the DNA is TGTGCCAGCAGCCCGGACAGCGCCTATGGCTACACCTTC. Residues: CASSPDSAYGYTF.

By sample fraction, this clone is large. This sequence joins TRBV4-1 and TRBJ1-1, with D possibly TRBD1 on 6 matching bases. CDR1 is MGHRA, CDR2 YSYEKL, per germline. The V end lost 4 bases, the J end lost 1 base, and 13 bases lay between the germline ends. This CDR3 region has 15 residues. CDR3 DNA: TGCGCCAGCAGCCCGACCTCGACAGGGAACACTGAAGCTTTCTTT. Protein product: CASSPTSTGNTEAFF.

In its sample, this clone was seen a few times. J is TRBJ2-7 and V is TRBV6-5; unclear D gene. The CDR3 consists of 13 residues. The germline V and J ends were trimmed by 5 bases and 3 bases, with 11 bases remaining between them. The germline CDR1 and CDR2 sequences are MNHEY and SVGAGI. CDR3 nucleotides: TGTGCCAGCAGTACTCAGCCTAACTACGAGCAGTACTTC. Residues: CASSTQPNYEQYF.

The chain recombines TRBV7-3 with TRBJ2-1; 10 bases are a match to TRBD1. Per the germline V gene, CDR1 is SGHTA and CDR2 is FQGTGA. The CDR3 is 12 residues long. Trimming took 5 bases from V and 9 from J; bases not matched to a gene: 1. The DNA of the CDR3 is TGTGCCAGCAGCGGACAGGGGGGTGAGCAGTTCTTC. Its protein product is CASSGQGGEQFF.